This T cell receptor beta chain was sequenced for a study of T cell repertoires in cytomegalovirus infection. TCRdb re-analysed the reads in MiXCR, keeping a single row per CDR3 protein. The table has 110,000 to 150,000 distinct CDR3 sequences, 30% to 40% seen once. Germline V CDR1 and CDR2: SGHVS, FNYEAQ. Trimming cost V 2 bases and J 2 bases, with 19 bases left between them. The CDR3 is 18 amino acids. A word on this clonotype: No antigen is known for it.

The receptor's source is a human donor in good health (CMV status not recorded). Some clones in this sample may be carry-over from other donors' samples. The sequenced sample was CD8+ T cells from cultured PBMCs, obtained from culture after CMV antigen stimulation. This sequence joins TRBV7-6 and TRBJ2-1, with TRBD1 as a possible D gene (5 bases). The CDR3 reads CASSLSAGRNRPYNEQFF. In DNA, the CDR3 is TGTGCCAGCAGCTTATCGGCAGGGCGAAACCGGCCCTACAATGAGCAGTTCTTC.